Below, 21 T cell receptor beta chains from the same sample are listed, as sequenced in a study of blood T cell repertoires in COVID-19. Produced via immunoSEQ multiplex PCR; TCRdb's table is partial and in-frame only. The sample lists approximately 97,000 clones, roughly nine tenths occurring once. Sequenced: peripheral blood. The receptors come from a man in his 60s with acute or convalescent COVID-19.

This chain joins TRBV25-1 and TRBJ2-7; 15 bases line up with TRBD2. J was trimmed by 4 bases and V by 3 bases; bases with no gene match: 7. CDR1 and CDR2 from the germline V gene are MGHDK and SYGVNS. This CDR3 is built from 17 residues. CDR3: CASSDWGTSGGIYEQYF. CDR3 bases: TGTGCCAGCAGTGATTGGGGGACTAGCGGGGGGATTTACGAGCAGTACTTC.

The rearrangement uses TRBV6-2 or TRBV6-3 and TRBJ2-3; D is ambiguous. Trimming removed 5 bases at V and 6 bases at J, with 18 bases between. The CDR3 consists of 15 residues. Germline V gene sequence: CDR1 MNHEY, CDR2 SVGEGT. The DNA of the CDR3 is TGTGCCAGCAGTAAGGCTCTAGTCAGTACGGATACGCAGTATTTT. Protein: CASSKALVSTDTQYF.

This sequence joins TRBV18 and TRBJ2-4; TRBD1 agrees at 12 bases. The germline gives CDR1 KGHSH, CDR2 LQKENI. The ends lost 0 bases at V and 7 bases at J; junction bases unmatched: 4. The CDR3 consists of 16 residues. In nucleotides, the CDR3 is TGTGCCAGCTCACCACCCCTGGGACAGGGGGCGAACATTCAGTACTTC. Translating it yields CASSPPLGQGANIQYF.

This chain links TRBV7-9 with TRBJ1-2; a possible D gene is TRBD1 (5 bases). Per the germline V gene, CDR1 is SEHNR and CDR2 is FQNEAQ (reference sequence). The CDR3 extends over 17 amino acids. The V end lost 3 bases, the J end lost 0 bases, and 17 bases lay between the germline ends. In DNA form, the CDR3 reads TGTGCCAGCAGCTTTCCCGTGGGACTGAAAGCTAACTATGGCTACACCTTC. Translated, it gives CASSFPVGLKANYGYTF. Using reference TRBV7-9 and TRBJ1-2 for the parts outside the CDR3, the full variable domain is DTGVSQNPRHKITKRGQNVTFRCDPISEHNRLYWYRQTLGQGPEFLTYFQNEAQLEKSRLLSDRFSAERPKGSFSTLEIQRTEQGDSAMYLCASSFPVGLKANYGYTFGSGTRLTVV.

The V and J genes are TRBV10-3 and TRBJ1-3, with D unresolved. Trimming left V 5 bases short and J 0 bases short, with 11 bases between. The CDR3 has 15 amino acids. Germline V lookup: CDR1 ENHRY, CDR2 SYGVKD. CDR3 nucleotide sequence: TGTGCCATCAGTAGTGGGCTGTACTCTGGAAACACCATATATTTT. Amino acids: CAISSGLYSGNTIYF.

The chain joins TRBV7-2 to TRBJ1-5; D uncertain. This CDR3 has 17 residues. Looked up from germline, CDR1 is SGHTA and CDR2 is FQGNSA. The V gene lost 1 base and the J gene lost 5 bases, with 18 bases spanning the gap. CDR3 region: CASSLGEHSLAHQPQHF. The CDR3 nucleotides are TGTGCCAGCAGCTTAGGCGAACACAGTTTGGCGCATCAGCCCCAGCATTTT.

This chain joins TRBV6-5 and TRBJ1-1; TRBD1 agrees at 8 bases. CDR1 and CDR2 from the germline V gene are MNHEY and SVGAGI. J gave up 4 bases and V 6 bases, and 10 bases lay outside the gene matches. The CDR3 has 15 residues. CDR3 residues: CASRGQTGAGTEAFF. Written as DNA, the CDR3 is TGTGCCAGCAGAGGACAGACAGGGGCCGGCACTGAAGCTTTCTTT.

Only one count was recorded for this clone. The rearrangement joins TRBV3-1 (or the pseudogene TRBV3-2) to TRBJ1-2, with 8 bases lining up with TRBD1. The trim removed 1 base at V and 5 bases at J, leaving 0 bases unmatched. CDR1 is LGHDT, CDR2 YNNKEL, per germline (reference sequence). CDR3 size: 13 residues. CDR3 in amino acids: CASSQGTGYGYTF. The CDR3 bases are TGTGCCAGCAGCCAAGGGACAGGGTATGGCTACACCTTC.

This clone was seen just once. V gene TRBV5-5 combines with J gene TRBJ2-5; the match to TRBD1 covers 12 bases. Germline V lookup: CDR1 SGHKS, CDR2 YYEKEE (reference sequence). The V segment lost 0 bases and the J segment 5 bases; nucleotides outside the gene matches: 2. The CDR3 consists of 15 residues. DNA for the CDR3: TGTGCCAGCAGCTTGGATGGGACAGGGGGCGAGACCCAGTACTTC. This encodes CASSLDGTGGETQYF.

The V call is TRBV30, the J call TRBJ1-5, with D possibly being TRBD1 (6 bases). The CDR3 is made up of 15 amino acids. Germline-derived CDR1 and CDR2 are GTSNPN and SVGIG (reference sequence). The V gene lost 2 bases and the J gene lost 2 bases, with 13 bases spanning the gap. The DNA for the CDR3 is TGTGCCTGGAGTTCAATCCGGACAGGCAATCAGCCCCAGCATTTT. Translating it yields CAWSSIRTGNQPQHF.

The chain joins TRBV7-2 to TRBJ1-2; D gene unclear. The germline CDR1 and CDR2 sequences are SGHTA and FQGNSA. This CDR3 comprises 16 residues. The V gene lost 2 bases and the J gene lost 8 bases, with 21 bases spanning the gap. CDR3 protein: CASSLPFYSAGGGYTF. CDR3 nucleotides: TGTGCCAGCAGCTTACCCTTCTACAGCGCCGGAGGAGGCTACACCTTC.

The CDR3 DNA sequence: TGTGCCAGCAGTCGTCGGACAGACTCTAACTATGGCTACACCTTC. This encodes CASSRRTDSNYGYTF. This sequence joins TRBV6-2 or TRBV6-3 and TRBJ1-2, with D possibly matching TRBD1 (6 bases). This CDR3 contains 15 residues. Germline values: CDR1 MNHEY, CDR2 SVGEGT. The germline V and J ends were trimmed by 5 bases and 0 bases, with 13 bases remaining between them.

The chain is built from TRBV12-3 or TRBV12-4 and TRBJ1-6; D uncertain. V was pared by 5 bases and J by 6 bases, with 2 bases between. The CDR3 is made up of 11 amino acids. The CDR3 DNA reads TGTGCCAGCAGTCTTAATTCACCCCTCCACTTT. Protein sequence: CASSLNSPLHF.

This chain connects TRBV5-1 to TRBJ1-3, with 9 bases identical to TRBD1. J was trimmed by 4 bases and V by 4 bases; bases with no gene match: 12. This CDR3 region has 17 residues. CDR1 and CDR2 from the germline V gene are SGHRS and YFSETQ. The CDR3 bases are TGCGCCAGCAGCCAATATCCGCCCGGGACAGGGGGAAACACCATATATTTT. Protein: CASSQYPPGTGGNTIYF. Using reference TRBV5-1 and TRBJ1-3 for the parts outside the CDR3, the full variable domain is KAGVTQTPRYLIKTRGQQVTLSCSPISGHRSVSWYQQTPGQGLQFLFEYFSETQRNKGNFPGRFSGRQFSNSRSEMNVSTLELGDSALYLCASSQYPPGTGGNTIYFGEGSWLTVV.

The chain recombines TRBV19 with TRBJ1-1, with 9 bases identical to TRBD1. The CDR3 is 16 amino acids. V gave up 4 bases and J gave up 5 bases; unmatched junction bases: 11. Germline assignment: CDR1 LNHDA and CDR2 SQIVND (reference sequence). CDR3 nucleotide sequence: TGTGCCAGTAGTAAGAGGGGCGGACAGGGGAATACTGAAGCTTTCTTT. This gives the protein CASSKRGGQGNTEAFF.

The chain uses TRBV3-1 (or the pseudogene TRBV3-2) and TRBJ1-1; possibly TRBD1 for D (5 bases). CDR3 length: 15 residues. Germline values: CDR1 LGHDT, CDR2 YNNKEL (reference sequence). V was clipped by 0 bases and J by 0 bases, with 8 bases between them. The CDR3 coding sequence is TGTGCCAGCAGCCAAGATATACAGGTGAACACTGAAGCTTTCTTT. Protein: CASSQDIQVNTEAFF.

CDR3: CASSIRGVRGEAFF. In DNA form, the CDR3 reads TGTGCCAGTAGTATACGGGGGGTTAGGGGTGAAGCTTTCTTT. The chain employs TRBV19 and TRBJ1-1, with TRBD1 as a possible D gene (5 bases). Trimming removed 2 bases at V and 7 bases at J, with 14 bases between. The CDR3 contains 14 residues. The V gene's germline CDR1 is LNHDA and CDR2 SQIVND (reference sequence).

The chain's CDR3 is CASSQGLGGYNEQFF. The DNA for the CDR3 is TGTGCCAGCAGCCAAGGGTTGGGGGGCTACAATGAGCAGTTCTTC. The chain links TRBV14 to TRBJ2-1, with D perhaps matching TRBD2 (6 bases). The V end was cut by 1 base, the J end by 3 bases, with 10 bases between. In germline, CDR1 is SGHDN, CDR2 FVKESK. This CDR3 contains 15 residues. Supplemented by reference TRBV14 and TRBJ2-1, the full variable domain reads EAGVTQFPSHSVIEKGQTVTLRCDPISGHDNLYWYRRVMGKEIKFLLHFVKESKQDESGMPNNRFLAERTGGTYSTLKVQPAELEDSGVYFCASSQGLGGYNEQFFGPGTRLTVL.

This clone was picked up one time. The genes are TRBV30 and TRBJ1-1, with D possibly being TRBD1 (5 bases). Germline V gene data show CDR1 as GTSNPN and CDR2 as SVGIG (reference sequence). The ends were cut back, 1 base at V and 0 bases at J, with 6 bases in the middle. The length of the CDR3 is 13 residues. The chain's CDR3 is CAWSGQMNTEAFF. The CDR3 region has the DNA TGTGCCTGGAGTGGACAGATGAACACTGAAGCTTTCTTT. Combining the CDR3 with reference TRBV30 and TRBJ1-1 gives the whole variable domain SQTIHQWPATLVQPVGSPLSLECTVEGTSNPNLYWYRQAAGRGLQLLFYSVGIGQISSEVPQNLSASRPQDRQFILSSKKLLLSDSGFYLCAWSGQMNTEAFFGQGTRLTVV.

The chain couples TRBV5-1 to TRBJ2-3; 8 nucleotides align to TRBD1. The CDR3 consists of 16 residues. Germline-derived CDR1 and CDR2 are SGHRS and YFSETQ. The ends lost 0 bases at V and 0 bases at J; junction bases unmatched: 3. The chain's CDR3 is CASSLVRGPSTDTQYF. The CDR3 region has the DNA TGCGCCAGCAGCTTGGTCAGGGGGCCTAGCACAGATACGCAGTATTTT.

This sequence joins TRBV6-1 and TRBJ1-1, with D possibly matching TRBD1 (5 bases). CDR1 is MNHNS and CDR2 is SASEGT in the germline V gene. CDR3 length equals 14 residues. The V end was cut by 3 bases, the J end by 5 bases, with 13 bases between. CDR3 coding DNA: TGTGCCAGCAGTGAGGCAAGGGGATGGACTGAAGCTTTCTTT. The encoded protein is CASSEARGWTEAFF.